The entry that follows covers one TCR beta chain sequence. Its target is not known. 60 Vbeta and 13 Jbeta primers were used in PCR. Sequenced by immunoSEQ multiplex PCR; TCRdb stores in-frame clones only, minus some. The sample has more than 150,000 clones; 70% to 80% are singletons. Unrecorded immune exposure was likely among donors, who were nominally healthy when sampled. The data originate from a study of cytomegalovirus exposure and HLA in healthy donors. Germline CDR1 KGHSH, CDR2 LQKENI. J lost 9 bases, V lost 6 bases, and 10 bases had no gene match. The length of the CDR3 is 14 residues. Overall study results and limits: A later analysis showed HLA-associated TCR beta chains outstripping equally common others in clonal expansion.

Source material: PBMCs. V usage is TRBV18 and J usage is TRBJ2-1, with 8 nucleotides matching TRBD1. The TCR sequence derives from a man younger than 35 in good health and CMV-seronegative. The CDR3: CASSLDRGQGEQFF. The CDR3 coding sequence is TGTGCCAGCTCCCTCGACAGGGGACAAGGTGAGCAGTTCTTC.